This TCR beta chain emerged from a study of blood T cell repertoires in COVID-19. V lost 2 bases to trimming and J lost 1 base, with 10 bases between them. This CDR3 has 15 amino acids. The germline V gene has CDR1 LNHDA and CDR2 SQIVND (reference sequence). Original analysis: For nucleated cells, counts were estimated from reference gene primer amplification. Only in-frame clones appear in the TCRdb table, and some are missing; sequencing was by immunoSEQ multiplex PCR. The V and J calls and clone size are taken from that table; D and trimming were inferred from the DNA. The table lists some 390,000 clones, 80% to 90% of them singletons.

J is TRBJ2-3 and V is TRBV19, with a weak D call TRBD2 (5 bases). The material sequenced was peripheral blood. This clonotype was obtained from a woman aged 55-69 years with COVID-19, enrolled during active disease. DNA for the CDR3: TGTGCCAGTAGTATACCTAGCCGACGCACAGATACGCAGTATTTT. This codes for CASSIPSRRTDTQYF.